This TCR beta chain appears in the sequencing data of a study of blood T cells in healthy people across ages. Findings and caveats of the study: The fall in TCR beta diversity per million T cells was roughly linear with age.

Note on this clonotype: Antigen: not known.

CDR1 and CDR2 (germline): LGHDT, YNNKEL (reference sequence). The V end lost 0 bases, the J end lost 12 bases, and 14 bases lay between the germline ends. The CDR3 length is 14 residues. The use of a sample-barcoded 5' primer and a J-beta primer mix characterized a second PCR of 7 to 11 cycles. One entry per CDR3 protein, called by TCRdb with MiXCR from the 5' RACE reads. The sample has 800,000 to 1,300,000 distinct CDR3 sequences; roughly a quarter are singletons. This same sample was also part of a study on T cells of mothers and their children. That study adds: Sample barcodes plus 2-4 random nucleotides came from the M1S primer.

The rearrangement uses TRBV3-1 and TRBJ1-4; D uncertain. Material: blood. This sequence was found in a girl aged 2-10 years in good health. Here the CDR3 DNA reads TGTGCCAGCAGCCAAGACAGCACGGGAACGCAACTGTTTTTT. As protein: CASSQDSTGTQLFF.